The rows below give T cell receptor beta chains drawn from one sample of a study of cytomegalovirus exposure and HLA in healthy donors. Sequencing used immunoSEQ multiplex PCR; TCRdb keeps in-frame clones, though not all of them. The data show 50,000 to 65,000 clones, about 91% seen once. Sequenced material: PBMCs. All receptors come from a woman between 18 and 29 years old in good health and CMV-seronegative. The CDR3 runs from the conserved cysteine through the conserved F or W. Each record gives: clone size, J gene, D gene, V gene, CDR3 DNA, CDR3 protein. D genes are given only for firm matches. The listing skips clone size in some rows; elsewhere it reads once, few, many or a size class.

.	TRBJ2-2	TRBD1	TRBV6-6	TGTGCCAGCAGTCCCGGGACAGTCACCGGGGAGCTGTTTTTT	CASSPGTVTGELFF
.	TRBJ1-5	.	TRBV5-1	TGCGCCAGCAGCTTAACAGGTGGCAATCAGCCCCAGCATTTT	CASSLTGGNQPQHF
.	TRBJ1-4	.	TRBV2	TGTGCCGGAGGACAGATTAATGAAAAACTGTTTTTT	CAGGQINEKLFF
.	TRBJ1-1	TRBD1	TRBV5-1	TGCGCCAGCAGCTTGAGGCAGGGGGACACTGAAGCTTTCTTT	CASSLRQGDTEAFF
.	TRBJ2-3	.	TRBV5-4	TGTGCCAGCAGCTTGGAGGCGGTTAGCACAGATACGCAGTATTTT	CASSLEAVSTDTQYF
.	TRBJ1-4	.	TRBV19	TGTGCCAGTAGTTATGATGAAAAACTGTTTTTT	CASSYDEKLFF
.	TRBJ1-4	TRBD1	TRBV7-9	TGTGCCAGCAGCTCGGACAGGGCGGGCGAAAAACTGTTTTTT	CASSSDRAGEKLFF
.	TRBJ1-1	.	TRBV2	TGTGCCAGCATCCCAGGACAGCCTATCACTGAAGCTTTCTTT	CASIPGQPITEAFF
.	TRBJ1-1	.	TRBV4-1	TGCGCCAGCAGCCAAGATGAGAGGGGGAGGGGACCCACTGAAGCTTTCTTT	CASSQDERGRGPTEAFF
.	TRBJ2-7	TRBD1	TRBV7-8	TGTGCCAGCAGCGTCCTACAGGGGGCCGATAGCGAGCAGTACTTC	CASSVLQGADSEQYF
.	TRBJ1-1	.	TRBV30	TGTGCCTTAAGATCATGGGGGCTGGGAACTGAAGCTTTCTTT	CALRSWGLGTEAFF
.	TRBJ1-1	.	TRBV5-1	TGCGCCAGCCAACCGGCGGGGTTTCCCGAGAACACTGAAGCTTTCTTT	CASQPAGFPENTEAFF
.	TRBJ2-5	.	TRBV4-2	TGTGCCAGCAGCCAAGATGGTGGTAGACAAGAGACCCAGTACTTC	CASSQDGGRQETQYF
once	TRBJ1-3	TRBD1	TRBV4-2	TGTGCCAGCAGCCAAGATGGCAGGGGGGAAAACACCATATATTTT	CASSQDGRGENTIYF
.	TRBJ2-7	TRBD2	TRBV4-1	TGCGCCAGCAGCCAAGCGACTAGCGGGGTCTACGAGCAGTACTTC	CASSQATSGVYEQYF
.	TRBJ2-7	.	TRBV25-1	TGTGCCACCGCGAACCGGGGTTTCGACGAGCAGTACTTC	CATANRGFDEQYF
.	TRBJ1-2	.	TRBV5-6	TGTGCCAGCAGCTTTGCTCCCGCATGGCAGATTCGCTATGGCTACACCTTC	CASSFAPAWQIRYGYTF
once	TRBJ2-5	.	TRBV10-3	TGTGCCATCAGTGCAGAGGGTTCGGAGACCCAGTACTTC	CAISAEGSETQYF
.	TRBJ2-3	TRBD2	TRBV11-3	TGTGCCAGCAGCTTAATGAGCGGGGCTCGGGATACGCAGTATTTT	CASSLMSGARDTQYF
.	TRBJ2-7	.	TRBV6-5	TGTGCCAGCAGTTACTCGGCCGCGGGGCTCTACGAGCAGTACTTC	CASSYSAAGLYEQYF
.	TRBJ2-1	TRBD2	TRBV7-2	TGTGCCAGCAGCTTATATGCTAGCGGGACCCTCGGGCAGTTCTTC	CASSLYASGTLGQFF
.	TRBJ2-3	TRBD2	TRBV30	TGTGCCTGTATACGACTAGCGGGGGGACCTACTAGCACAGATACGCAGTATTTT	CACIRLAGGPTSTDTQYF
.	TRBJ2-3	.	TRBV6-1	TGTGCCAGCAGTGCGGGGGGCCATTACACAGATACGCAGTATTTT	CASSAGGHYTDTQYF
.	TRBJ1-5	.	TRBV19	TGTGCCAGTAGTATTTTCGGGGGTTATCAGCCCCAGCATTTT	CASSIFGGYQPQHF
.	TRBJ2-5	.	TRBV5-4	TGTGCCAGCAGCTTCACAGGGGAGGTTACCCAGTACTTC	CASSFTGEVTQYF
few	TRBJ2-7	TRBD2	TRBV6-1	TGTGCCAGCACCCAAGGGGCGGGGGGGCGGGACGAGCAGTACTTC	CASTQGAGGRDEQYF
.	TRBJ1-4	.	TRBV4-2	TGTGCCAGCAGCCCTGGAAGGGGTAGTGAAAAACTGTTTTTT	CASSPGRGSEKLFF